These T cell receptor beta chains were read from a single sample in a study of cytomegalovirus exposure and HLA in healthy donors. Repertoires were generated with immunoSEQ multiplex PCR, while TCRdb's copy carries only in-frame clones and drops some. The sample shows about 110,000 clones, approximately 81% of them seen only once. The sequencing input was PBMCs. The receptors originated from a woman under 40 in good health and CMV-seronegative. Each CDR3 is given with its conserved first and last residue. A D gene is named only where the DNA matches it firmly. The listing skips clone size in some rows; elsewhere it reads once, few, many or a size class.

J gene | clone size | V gene | D gene | CDR3 DNA | CDR3 protein
TRBJ2-7 | NA | TRBV7-2 | NA | TGTGCCAGCAGCTTTCCAACCTACGAGCAGTACTTC | CASSFPTYEQYF
TRBJ1-2 | NA | TRBV18 | NA | TGTGCCAGCTCACCACGTCGAGGTGAGGGCTACACCTTC | CASSPRRGEGYTF
TRBJ2-5 | NA | TRBV27 | TRBD1 | TGTGCCAGCAGCAAACAGGGGGCCCAAGAGACCCAGTACTTC | CASSKQGAQETQYF
TRBJ1-2 | NA | TRBV29-1 | NA | TGCAGCGTTGACCCGGACAGCCACCCAACCCAATTAAATGGCTACACCTTC | CSVDPDSHPTQLNGYTF
TRBJ1-2 | NA | TRBV5-5 | TRBD1 | TGTGCCAGCAGCCTAGACAGGGGTGGTTATGGCTACACCTTC | CASSLDRGGYGYTF
TRBJ2-2 | NA | TRBV29-1 | NA | TGCAGCGTTGTTACTAGTATTGCAACCGGGGAGCTGTTTTTT | CSVVTSIATGELFF
TRBJ2-3 | NA | TRBV4-1 | TRBD2 | TGCGCCAGTAGTTGGACTAGCGGGAAACCGGATACGCAGTATTTT | CASSWTSGKPDTQYF
TRBJ2-1 | once | TRBV7-3 | TRBD2 | TGTGCCAGCAGCTTAAGGCTAGCGGGAGTCAATGAGCAGTTCTTC | CASSLRLAGVNEQFF
TRBJ1-2 | NA | TRBV7-9 | NA | TGTGCCAGCAGCGAGGACACTAACTATGGCTACACCTTC | CASSEDTNYGYTF
TRBJ1-1 | NA | TRBV11-1 | NA | TGTGCCAGCAGCATAGCCGCAGGAAACACTGAAGCTTTCTTT | CASSIAAGNTEAFF
TRBJ2-5 | NA | TRBV7-8 | TRBD2 | TGTGCCAGCAGCACGACTAGCGGCAAAGGGGGAGAGACCCAGTACTTC | CASSTTSGKGGETQYF
TRBJ1-2 | NA | TRBV28 | TRBD1 | TGTGCCAGCAGTTTGGGGACAGGGTACTTATTGGGAGGCTACACCTTC | CASSLGTGYLLGGYTF
TRBJ1-1 | few | TRBV19 | NA | TGTGCCAGTAGTATTCAGGGGTGGGGAAACACTGAAGCTTTCTTT | CASSIQGWGNTEAFF
TRBJ2-3 | NA | TRBV5-5 | TRBD2 | TGTGCCAGCAGCTTGTTGGGACTAGCGGGACGAGATACGCAGTATTTT | CASSLLGLAGRDTQYF
TRBJ1-5 | once | TRBV18 | NA | TGTGCCAGCTCACGAGGTAGCAATCAGCCCCAGCATTTT | CASSRGSNQPQHF
TRBJ2-5 | NA | TRBV29-1 | TRBD2 | TGCAGCGTTGAACCGGGAGGGCATGGGGAGACCCAGTACTTC | CSVEPGGHGETQYF
TRBJ2-1 | NA | TRBV18 | TRBD2 | TGTGCCAGCTCACCCCGGACTAGCGGGACTTACAATGAGCAGTTCTTC | CASSPRTSGTYNEQFF
TRBJ2-3 | NA | TRBV20-1 | NA | TGCAGTGCTACCCAAGATACGCAGTATTTT | CSATQDTQYF
TRBJ2-3 | NA | TRBV9 | NA | TGTGCCAGCAGCGTACAGGCTTCGCGGGCGAGCACAGATACGCAGTATTTT | CASSVQASRASTDTQYF
TRBJ2-3 | NA | TRBV27 | NA | TGTGCCAGCAGACCGGGACTCGGCACAGATACGCAGTATTTT | CASRPGLGTDTQYF